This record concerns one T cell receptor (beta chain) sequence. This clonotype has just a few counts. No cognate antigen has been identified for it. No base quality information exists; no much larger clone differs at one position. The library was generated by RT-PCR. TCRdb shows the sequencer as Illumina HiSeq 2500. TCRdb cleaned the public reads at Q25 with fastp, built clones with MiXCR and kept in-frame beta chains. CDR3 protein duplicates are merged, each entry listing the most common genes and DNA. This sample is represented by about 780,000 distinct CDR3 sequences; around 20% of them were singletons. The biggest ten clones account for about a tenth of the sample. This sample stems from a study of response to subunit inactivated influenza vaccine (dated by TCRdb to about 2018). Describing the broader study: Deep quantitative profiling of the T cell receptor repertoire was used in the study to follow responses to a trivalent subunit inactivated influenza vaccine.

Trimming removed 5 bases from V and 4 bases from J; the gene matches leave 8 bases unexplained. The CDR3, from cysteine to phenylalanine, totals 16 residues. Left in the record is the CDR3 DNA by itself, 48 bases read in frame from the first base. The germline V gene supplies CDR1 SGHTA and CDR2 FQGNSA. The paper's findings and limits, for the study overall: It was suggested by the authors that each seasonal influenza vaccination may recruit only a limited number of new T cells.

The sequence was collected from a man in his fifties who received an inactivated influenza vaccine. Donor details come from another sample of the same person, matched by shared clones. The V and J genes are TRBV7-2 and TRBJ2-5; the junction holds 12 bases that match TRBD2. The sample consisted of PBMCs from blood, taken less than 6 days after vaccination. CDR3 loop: CASSLWTSGVGETQYF. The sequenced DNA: TGTGCCAGCAGCCTCTGGACTAGCGGGGTCGGAGAGACCCAGTACTTC.